One and the same sample provided the 15 T cell receptor beta chains below, sequenced in a study of identical twins. MiXCR, applied by TCRdb to the 5' RACE reads, yields one record per CDR3 protein. The sample holds more than 1.5 million distinct CDR3 sequences, 32% seen once. What was sequenced was cord blood. All receptors come from a newborn girl in good health.

This clonotype was recorded at least ten times. This sequence joins TRBV24-1 and TRBJ2-6; 10 nucleotides align to TRBD1. Trimming took 3 bases from V and 0 from J; bases not matched to a gene: 13. Germline values: CDR1 KGHDR, CDR2 SFDVKD. The CDR3 totals 21 residues. CDR3 DNA sequence: TGTGCCACCAGTGATCCAGGGACAGGGGAAACCCTAAACTCTGGGGCCAACGTCCTGACTTTC. Protein sequence: CATSDPGTGETLNSGANVLTF.

This clonotype has only a few counts. CDR3 bases: TGTGCCAGCAGCCACCGATATAGCGGGAGCTACGAGCAGTACTTC. Protein sequence: CASSHRYSGSYEQYF. The J gene is TRBJ2-7, the V gene TRBV4-2, with 9 bases lining up with TRBD2. This CDR3 is 15 amino acids long. CDR1 and CDR2 (germline): LGHNA, YNFKEQ. V was clipped by 3 bases and J by 3 bases; unmatched bases: 6.

Only a few counts were recorded for this clonotype. The rearrangement joins TRBV11-2 to TRBJ1-6; perhaps TRBD1 as D (5 bases). The germline gives CDR1 SGHAT, CDR2 FQNNGV. Trimming shortened V by 3 bases and J by 8 bases, and 11 bases separated the two germline ends. The CDR3 runs to 14 residues. CDR3 loop: CASSFDAGYSPLHF. CDR3 bases: TGTGCCAGCAGCTTCGATGCAGGGTATTCACCCCTCCACTTT.

The rearrangement uses TRBV28 and TRBJ2-7; D uncertain. Trimming left V 6 bases short and J 0 bases short, with 15 bases between. The V gene's germline CDR1 is MDHEN and CDR2 SYDVKM. The CDR3 runs to 15 residues. Written as DNA, the CDR3 is TGTGCCAGCAGCCTGTGGGGTACACGCTCCTACGAGCAGTACTTC. It yields the protein CASSLWGTRSYEQYF.

This clonotype turned up a few times. The rearrangement joins TRBV29-1 to TRBJ1-2, with TRBD1 identical over 12 bases. The J segment lost 4 bases and the V segment lost 2 bases, leaving 8 bases of the junction unmatched. This CDR3 region has 16 residues. Per the germline V gene, CDR1 is SQVTM and CDR2 is ANQGSEA. CDR3 sequence reads: CSVERGQGARFYGYTF. The DNA of the CDR3 is TGCAGCGTTGAAAGGGGACAGGGGGCCCGGTTCTATGGCTACACCTTC.

This clonotype has a count of ten or more. V gene TRBV4-1 combines with J gene TRBJ1-4; D remains ambiguous. The germline V and J ends were trimmed by 1 base and 10 bases, with 10 bases remaining between them. The germline V gene encodes CDR1 MGHRA and CDR2 YSYEKL. The CDR3 extends over 13 amino acids. The CDR3 region is CASSQGVFGKLFF. The CDR3 DNA reads as TGCGCCAGCAGCCAAGGCGTTTTCGGAAAACTGTTTTTT.

V usage is TRBV5-5 and J usage is TRBJ2-5; D not certain. CDR1 and CDR2 from the germline V gene are SGHKS and YYEKEE (reference sequence). Trimming took 4 bases from V and 11 from J, leaving 12 bases between them. This CDR3 contains 11 residues. The CDR3 region has the DNA TGTGCCAGCAGCCGTCACAATGAGCAGTACTTC. Amino acids: CASSRHNEQYF.

This clonotype has just a few counts. The chain carries TRBV7-6 and TRBJ2-7; D gene uncertain. Germline V gene lookup returns CDR1 SGHVS and CDR2 FNYEAQ. The V end lost 2 bases, the J end lost 4 bases, and 18 bases lay between the germline ends. The CDR3 is 16 amino acids. The CDR3 sequence: CASSLSSIIGWYEQYF. The CDR3 DNA reads as TGTGCCAGCAGCTTATCCTCGATCATTGGATGGTACGAGCAGTACTTC. Full variable domain (rest looked up from reference TRBV7-6 and TRBJ2-7): GAGVSQSPRYKVTKRGQDVALRCDPISGHVSLYWYRQALGQGPEFLTYFNYEAQQDKSGLPNDRFSAERPEGSISTLTIQRTEQRDSAMYRCASSLSSIIGWYEQYFGPGTRLTVT.

J is TRBJ2-7 and V is TRBV5-1; D may be TRBD1 or TRBD2 (5 bases each). CDR3 length: 13 residues. Per the germline V gene, CDR1 is SGHRS and CDR2 is YFSETQ. Trimming left V 1 base short and J 7 bases short, with 12 bases between. The CDR3 reads CASSLNLAGEQYF. In nucleotides, the CDR3 is TGCGCCAGCAGCTTGAATCTAGCAGGGGAGCAGTACTTC. The complete variable domain, with remaining parts taken from reference TRBV5-1 and TRBJ2-7, reads KAGVTQTPRYLIKTRGQQVTLSCSPISGHRSVSWYQQTPGQGLQFLFEYFSETQRNKGNFPGRFSGRQFSNSRSEMNVSTLELGDSALYLCASSLNLAGEQYFGPGTRLTVT.

The chain couples TRBV13 to TRBJ2-7, with D tentatively TRBD2 (6 bases). The CDR3 contains 16 residues. Looked up from germline, CDR1 is PRHDT and CDR2 is FYEKMQ (reference sequence). The V end was cut by 3 bases, the J end by 0 bases, with 15 bases between. CDR3 protein: CASSLRRGVNSYEQYF. The CDR3 DNA is TGTGCCAGCAGCTTGCGTCGCGGGGTCAACTCCTACGAGCAGTACTTC.

This clonotype has just a few counts. The genes are TRBV20-1 and TRBJ1-6; possible D gene TRBD1, 5 bases. In germline, CDR1 is DFQATT, CDR2 SNEGSKA (reference sequence). This CDR3 has 15 amino acids. Trimming cost V 5 bases and J 3 bases, with 14 bases left between them. The CDR3 nucleotides read TGCAGTGCTGAACCGACAGCTTTCTATAATTCACCCCTCCACTTT. It specifies CSAEPTAFYNSPLHF.

This sequence joins TRBV3-1 and TRBJ2-7, with D uncertain. Germline loops: CDR1 LGHDT, CDR2 YNNKEL (reference sequence). This CDR3 is built from 12 residues. Deletions cut 3 bases from V and 2 bases from J, with 5 bases between. CDR3 nucleotide sequence: TGTGCCAGCAGCCATAAACCCTACGAGCAGTACTTC. The encoded protein is CASSHKPYEQYF.

Concerning this clonotype itself: Germline is not matched at one junction end, which may reflect a read error. V gene TRBV5-1 combines with J gene TRBJ2-3; no clear D. Germline V gene data show CDR1 as SGHRS and CDR2 as YFSETQ. The length of the CDR3 is 17 residues. CDR3 sequence reads: CAGSLGPQLSYTDTQYF. In DNA form, the CDR3 reads TGCGCCGGCAGCTTGGGCCCTCAGCTTTCCTACACAGATACGCAGTATTTT.

CDR3 DNA: TGTGCCAGCAGTTTATCCGATGCCTGGGGTCCCAGCTCCTACGAGCAGTACTTC. Its protein product is CASSLSDAWGPSSYEQYF. This chain links TRBV28 with TRBJ2-7; D is unresolved. The V gene's germline CDR1 is MDHEN and CDR2 SYDVKM. Between the trimmed V and J ends, which lost 1 base and 0 bases, there was a span of 19 bases. The CDR3 has 18 residues.

V usage is TRBV5-1 and J usage is TRBJ2-3; 11 positions agree with TRBD2. The V and J ends lost 3 bases and 1 base, in that order; junction bases with no gene match: 10. Germline assignment: CDR1 SGHRS and CDR2 YFSETQ. CDR3 length equals 18 residues. CDR3 bases: TGCGCCAGCAGCTCCATAGCGGGAGGGCCGATTTGCACAGATACGCAGTATTTT. It encodes CASSSIAGGPICTDTQYF.